This entry is about one T cell receptor (beta chain). Its antigen remains unidentified. The junction departs from germline at one end; a sequencing error may be responsible. The data are from a study of T cell responses to AZD1222 COVID-19 vaccine. Overall study context: The analysis combined second doses at about 4 or about 12 weeks. Study observations and caveats: Nearly half of unique spike-specific TCRs reportedly avoided B.1.351 and B.1.1.7 mutated regions. It was only five to seven AZD1222 recipients who were seropositive at baseline. In all cases, repertoires were sampled only after the peak T cell response.

This CDR3 contains 14 residues. Germline V lookup: CDR1 SEHNR, CDR2 FQNEAQ (reference sequence). This table comes from immunoSEQ multiplex PCR, and its TCRdb copy is limited to in-frame clones, with some not included. The profile shows fewer than 120,000 clones, 70% to 90% of them singletons. The receptor was isolated from an adult in good health. The V gene is TRBV7-9, the J gene TRBJ2-7, with 8 bases fitting TRBD2. Sequenced material: peripheral blood, taken on day 0 of AZD1222 vaccination. CDR3 DNA: TGTGCCAGCAGTCCGGGGGGGCAAGAGGGTAGGAAGGAATTC. Translating it yields CASSPGGQEGRKEF.